This T cell receptor (beta chain) emerged from a study of control samples from healthy donors and cancer patients. Using immunoSEQ multiplex PCR, the repertoire was profiled, and TCRdb retains in-frame clones only, with some absent. The table lists roughly 32,000 clones, roughly nine tenths of them singletons, with 1.6% in the top ten. The CDR3 has 16 residues. Trimming took 7 bases from V and 1 from J; bases not matched to a gene: 6. Germline V gene data show CDR1 as LNHDA and CDR2 as SQIVND (reference sequence). This chain joins TRBV19 and TRBJ2-6; 8 bases fit TRBD1. Sequencing was performed on PBMCs. This clonotype originated in a woman in her forties with lung cancer. The CDR3 DNA is TGTGCCAGTACCCACAACAGGGGGTCTGGGGCCAACGTCCTGACTTTC. Translating it yields CASTHNRGSGANVLTF. The full variable domain, rest sourced from reference TRBV19 and TRBJ2-6, is DGGITQSPKYLFRKEGQNVTLSCEQNLNHDAMYWYRQDPGQGLRLIYYSQIVNDFQKGDIAEGYSVSREKKESFPLTVTSAQKNPTAFYLCASTHNRGSGANVLTFGAGSRLTVL.